These 29 T cell receptor beta chains originate from one sample sequenced in a study of blood T cells in healthy people across ages. With a J-beta primer mix and a sample-barcoded 5' primer, a second PCR ran about 6 to 11 cycles. MiXCR, run by TCRdb on the 5' RACE reads, gives a single entry per CDR3 protein. Of more than 500,000 distinct CDR3 sequences listed, 25% to 30% are singletons. The sample consisted of blood. The receptors shown here come from a woman in her seventies in good health.

In its sample, this clonotype was seen a few times. The V and J genes are TRBV20-1 and TRBJ1-2; D unclear. Trimming removed 5 bases at V and 2 bases at J, with 12 bases between. The CDR3 sequence is 13 residues long. CDR1 is DFQATT and CDR2 is SNEGSKA in the germline V gene (reference sequence). This CDR3 reads CSALDRVNYGYTF. The CDR3 DNA reads TGCAGTGCTTTGGACCGAGTCAACTATGGCTACACCTTC.

In this sample, this clonotype turned up a few times. This sequence joins TRBV5-1 and TRBJ2-1; unclear D gene. The CDR3 loop spans 13 amino acids. Germline V gives CDR1 SGHRS, CDR2 YFSETQ. Trimming pared 0 bases from V and 5 bases from J, leaving 6 bases between. The CDR3 DNA sequence: TGCGCCAGCAGCTTGGGCCGACACAATGAGCAGTTCTTC. It is translated as CASSLGRHNEQFF.

The chain is built from TRBV3-1 and TRBJ2-7; tentative D call: TRBD2 (6 bases). V shed 1 base and J shed 2 bases, with 12 bases lying between them. The CDR3 has 15 residues. The germline CDR1 and CDR2 sequences are LGHDT and YNNKEL (reference sequence). CDR3 sequence (DNA): TGTGCCAGCAGCCAAGGTACCGGAGGGACCTACGAGCAGTACTTC. Residues: CASSQGTGGTYEQYF.

This chain joins TRBV7-2 and TRBJ1-5; no clear D. Germline values: CDR1 SGHTA, CDR2 FQGNSA. This CDR3 has 14 residues. V was shortened by 1 base and J by 2 bases, with 6 bases between the two germline ends. CDR3 sequence reads: CASSLDLGNQPQHF. In DNA form, the CDR3 reads TGTGCCAGCAGCTTAGACCTGGGCAATCAGCCCCAGCATTTT. Variable domain in full (rest from reference TRBV7-2 and TRBJ1-5): GAGVSQSPSNKVTEKGKDVELRCDPISGHTALYWYRQSLGQGLEFLIYFQGNSAPDKSGLPSDRFSAERTGGSVSTLTIQRTQQEDSAVYLCASSLDLGNQPQHFGDGTRLSIL.

The V and J genes are TRBV12-3 or TRBV12-4 and TRBJ2-7, with a weak D call TRBD1 (6 bases). This CDR3 is 15 amino acids long. The V end lost 8 bases, the J end lost 5 bases, and 22 bases lay between the germline ends. The CDR3 DNA follows: TGTGCCAGCGCGTCTGGTGGTTGGGGGCCGGACGAGCAGTACTTC. Amino acid sequence: CASASGGWGPDEQYF.

This clonotype was seen more than once but under ten times. Here the CDR3 DNA reads TGCGCCAGCAGCTTGCAGGGGTTACTAGCCAAAAACATTCAGTACTTC. Translating it yields CASSLQGLLAKNIQYF. The chain recombines TRBV5-1 with TRBJ2-4; possible D gene TRBD1, 6 bases. CDR1 and CDR2 from the germline V gene are SGHRS and YFSETQ. Trimming cost V 1 base and J 0 bases, with 11 bases left between them. The CDR3 consists of 16 residues.

The chain recombines TRBV7-3 with TRBJ2-3; D gene uncertain. V was clipped by 3 bases and J by 3 bases, with 10 bases between them. The CDR3 totals 14 residues. The V gene's germline CDR1 is SGHTA and CDR2 FQGTGA. The CDR3 protein is CASSFYERTDTQYF. The DNA of the CDR3 is TGTGCCAGCAGCTTTTATGAGAGGACAGATACGCAGTATTTT.

The chain links TRBV4-1 to TRBJ1-5; perhaps TRBD1 as D (6 bases). The V gene's germline CDR1 is MGHRA and CDR2 YSYEKL. This CDR3 contains 18 residues. V lost 0 bases, J lost 2 bases, and 17 bases lay in between. The CDR3, as DNA: TGCGCCAGCAGCCAAGATCTTGTATTTGGGGGCGGCAATCAGCCCCAGCATTTT. This sequence encodes CASSQDLVFGGGNQPQHF.

This clonotype was found a few times. CDR3 region: CASSLGRGGGSNQPQHF. Here the CDR3 DNA reads TGTGCCAGCAGCTTAGGCAGAGGGGGAGGTAGCAATCAGCCCCAGCATTTT. The chain joins TRBV7-2 to TRBJ1-5; tentatively, D is TRBD1 (6 bases). From germline, CDR1 is SGHTA and CDR2 FQGNSA. V lost 1 base and J 0 bases, leaving 13 bases between the germline ends. The CDR3 sequence is 17 residues long.

In DNA form, the CDR3 reads TGTGCCAGCAGCTTAATCCAGGGATGGAACTATGGCTACACCTTC. Its translation: CASSLIQGWNYGYTF. The chain combines TRBV11-2 with TRBJ1-2; possibly TRBD1 for D (5 bases). Trimming pared 2 bases from V and 2 bases from J, leaving 12 bases between. Germline CDR1 is SGHAT and CDR2 is FQNNGV. The CDR3 runs 15 residues.

V usage is TRBV3-1 and J usage is TRBJ2-1; D tentatively reads TRBD1 or TRBD2 (5 bases each). Germline V CDR1 and CDR2: LGHDT, YNNKEL (reference sequence). There are 18 residues in the CDR3. Trimming took 1 base from V and 2 from J, leaving 18 bases between them. The CDR3 is CASSQGGTNFNAYNEQFF. CDR3 DNA: TGTGCCAGCAGCCAAGGGGGGACCAACTTTAACGCCTACAATGAGCAGTTCTTC.

The rearrangement joins TRBV20-1 to TRBJ2-5, with a tentative D call TRBD2 (6 bases). The germline gives CDR1 DFQATT, CDR2 SNEGSKA (reference sequence). Trimming left V 1 base short and J 11 bases short, with 17 bases between. The CDR3 runs to 13 residues. The CDR3 bases are TGCAGTGCTAGAGGCTTGGGCATTCGGGAGCAGTACTTC. It encodes CSARGLGIREQYF.

This clonotype was counted only a few times. The chain links TRBV6-2 or TRBV6-3 to TRBJ2-7; 9 bases are a match to TRBD1. CDR3 size: 14 residues. Germline-derived CDR1 and CDR2 are MNHEY and SVGEGT. Trimming at V came to 6 bases and at J to 3 bases, leaving 6 bases not matched to a gene. The CDR3 sequence is CASRGTGRDYEQYF. Here the CDR3 DNA reads TGTGCCAGCAGAGGGACAGGGAGGGACTACGAGCAGTACTTC.

Concerning this clonotype: Since no conserved phenylalanine or tryptophan closes the CDR3, a read error is the likely cause. The genes are TRBV7-8 and TRBJ2-5, with D possibly being TRBD1 (5 bases). CDR1 is SGHVS and CDR2 is FQNEAQ in the germline V gene. This CDR3 contains 13 residues. With 4 bases removed from V and 0 bases from J, the gap between germline ends came to 6 bases. The CDR3 protein is CASSSGYQETQYC. CDR3 DNA: TGTGCCAGCAGCTCAGGGTACCAAGAGACCCAGTACTGC.

This clonotype was observed a handful of times. The chain is built from TRBV11-3 and TRBJ2-1; the match to TRBD2 covers 16 bases. V dropped 1 base and J dropped 3; count of bases not matched to a gene: 3. The CDR3 runs 18 residues. Germline CDR1 reads SGHNT; CDR2 reads YENEEA. As DNA, the CDR3 is TGTGCCAGCAGCTTAGTGGGACTAGCGGGGGGGGACTACAATGAGCAGTTCTTC. Its translation is CASSLVGLAGGDYNEQFF.

The chain joins TRBV12-5 to TRBJ2-5; D uncertain. The CDR3 loop spans 14 amino acids. V was cut by 1 base and J by 4 bases, with 10 bases left in between. CDR1 LGHNT and CDR2 FRNRAP come from the germline V gene. This CDR3 reads CASGLGDSRETQYF. The CDR3, as DNA: TGTGCTAGTGGTTTGGGAGACTCGCGAGAGACCCAGTACTTC.

This clonotype has more than one count but fewer than ten. This chain joins TRBV9 and TRBJ2-5, with 12 bases matching TRBD2. The J call may be in error: the DNA end matches TRBJ2-1 better. The CDR3 contains 16 residues. Looked up from germline, CDR1 is SGDLS and CDR2 is YYNGEE. The CDR3 DNA reads TGTGCCAGCAGCCCTCTGGTGCTAGCGGGGGGGGATGAGCAGTTCTTC. Protein sequence: CASSPLVLAGGDEQFF.

This sequence joins TRBV6-2 or TRBV6-3 and TRBJ2-3, with 9 bases that match TRBD1. V shed 6 bases and J 5 bases; nucleotides not matched to a gene: 6. CDR1 and CDR2 (germline): MNHEY, SVGEGT. The CDR3 covers 14 residues. The CDR3 nucleotides are TGTGCCAGCAGATACAGGGGGCATTTAGATACGCAGTATTTT. Protein product: CASRYRGHLDTQYF.

The chain carries TRBV29-1 and TRBJ2-1; D is perhaps TRBD1 (5 bases). Germline-derived CDR1 and CDR2 are SQVTM and ANQGSEA. V dropped 6 bases and J dropped 4 bases, with 7 bases sitting between them. The CDR3 spans 11 residues. The CDR3 reads CSVRQYNEQFF. DNA for the CDR3: TGCAGCGTACGACAGTACAATGAGCAGTTCTTC.

This chain links TRBV20-1 with TRBJ1-3, with D hard to call. Germline V gene sequence: CDR1 DFQATT, CDR2 SNEGSKA (reference sequence). CDR3 length: 14 amino acids. V shed 3 bases and J shed 2 bases, with 11 bases lying between them. The CDR3 coding sequence is TGCAGTGCTAGTAGCCCTGGTGCTGGAAACACCATATATTTT. Protein: CSASSPGAGNTIYF.

This chain joins TRBV5-5 and TRBJ1-2, with TRBD1 matching over 8 bases. Trimming took 4 bases from V and 3 from J; bases not matched to a gene: 8. Per germline, CDR1 SGHKS and CDR2 YYEKEE (reference sequence). This CDR3 is 15 amino acids long. The CDR3 sequence: CASSPRTGLDYGYTF. The CDR3 DNA follows: TGTGCCAGCAGCCCCAGGACAGGGCTAGACTATGGCTACACCTTC.

J is TRBJ2-4 and V is TRBV11-3, with a possible D match to TRBD1 (5 bases). Germline CDR1 SGHNT, CDR2 YENEEA. The CDR3 sequence is 14 residues long. Between the trimmed V and J ends, which lost 5 bases and 3 bases, there was a span of 11 bases. The chain's CDR3 is CASSPRVDKNIQYF. CDR3 coding DNA: TGTGCCAGCAGCCCCAGGGTGGACAAAAACATTCAGTACTTC.

This chain uses TRBV2 with TRBJ2-1; D is unclear. The assigned J gene may be wrong: the sequence end matches TRBJ2-5 better. The CDR3 sequence is 14 residues long. The germline V gene encodes CDR1 SNHLY and CDR2 FYNNEI. The CDR3 region has the DNA TGTGCCAGCAGTGTTGGTAAGGGTTTGGAGACCCAGTACTTC. Translation gives CASSVGKGLETQYF.

The chain couples TRBV5-5 to TRBJ2-3, with D maybe TRBD2 (6 bases). V lost 1 base and J lost 0, with 18 bases in between. The germline V gene has CDR1 SGHKS and CDR2 YYEKEE (reference sequence). The CDR3 spans 18 residues. CDR3 in amino acids: CASSLRTFSGSSTDTQYF. The CDR3 DNA reads TGTGCCAGCAGCTTGCGGACCTTTAGCGGATCTAGCACAGATACGCAGTATTTT.

A single count supports this clonotype. This chain joins TRBV7-8 and TRBJ2-3; D is unclear. The CDR3 extends over 15 amino acids. Trimming took off 5 bases at V and 2 bases at J, with 14 bases between the two ends. Germline values: CDR1 SGHVS, CDR2 FQNEAQ. CDR3 coding DNA: TGTGCCAGCAGCCCACGTCCCCGAATCACAGATACGCAGTATTTT. Its translation is CASSPRPRITDTQYF.

The chain employs TRBV12-3 or TRBV12-4 and TRBJ2-7, with D tentatively TRBD2 (6 bases). Trimming stripped 4 bases from V and 2 bases from J, with 12 bases between. The CDR3 contains 14 residues. Written as DNA, the CDR3 is TGTGCCAGCAGTTCCGACGGGGAGGCCTACGAGCAGTACTTC. It yields the protein CASSSDGEAYEQYF.

This clonotype was seen a few times. The rearrangement joins TRBV5-5 to TRBJ2-3; no reliable D call. The DNA end favors TRBJ1-5, so the J call may be wrong. The CDR3 is 14 amino acids. Germline V gene sequence: CDR1 SGHKS, CDR2 YYEKEE (reference sequence). This chain's CDR3 is CASSWATRGDTQHF. The CDR3 region has the DNA TGTGCCAGCAGCTGGGCGACCCGTGGAGATACGCAGCATTTT.

The rearrangement joins TRBV6-2 or TRBV6-3 to TRBJ1-2; tentative D call: TRBD1 (6 bases). Germline CDR1 reads MNHEY; CDR2 reads SVGEGT. V was pared by 2 bases and J by 4 bases, with 14 bases between. The CDR3 has 15 amino acids. CDR3 loop: CASSYIRQEVYGYTF. The CDR3 coding sequence is TGTGCCAGCAGTTACATCCGACAGGAGGTCTATGGCTACACCTTC.

J is TRBJ1-4 and V is TRBV12-3 or TRBV12-4; no clear D gene. V lost 4 bases to trimming and J lost 0 bases, with 15 bases between them. This CDR3 contains 17 residues. Here the CDR3 DNA reads TGTGCCAGCAGTTCCCTTGAGGCCAGGTCAACTAATGAAAAACTGTTTTTT. Protein sequence: CASSSLEARSTNEKLFF.